This TCR beta chain stems from a study of technical replicates of blood from several donors. The length of the CDR3 is 15 residues. Germline V gives CDR1 MNHNS, CDR2 SASEGT. J lost 2 bases, V lost 8 bases, and 7 bases had no gene match. The table came from immunoSEQ multiplex PCR; TCRdb's copy has only in-frame clones and leaves some out. The sample contains about 99,000 clones, around 96% of which appear only once. The TCR was taken from a human donor in good health. The sample taken for sequencing was T cells isolated from PBMCs. The chain joins TRBV6-1 to TRBJ2-3; 10 nucleotides match TRBD2. The CDR3 bases are TGTGCCAGCGAGACCGGGACTAGCGTCACAGATACGCAGTATTTT. Its protein is CASETGTSVTDTQYF.